One sample yielded the 3 T cell receptor beta chains listed below, sequenced in a study of cytomegalovirus exposure and HLA in healthy donors. Profiling relied on immunoSEQ multiplex PCR, and the TCRdb table lists in-frame clones only, not all of them. The sample carries about 130,000 clones, around nine tenths recorded once. Sequenced: PBMCs. The receptors originated from a man younger than 45 in good health and CMV-seronegative.

The CDR3 nucleotides are TGTGCCAGCAGCCCGGTGGCAGGGAACTATGGCTACACCTTC. It codes for CASSPVAGNYGYTF. The chain joins TRBV7-9 to TRBJ1-2, with D perhaps matching TRBD1 (5 bases). V lost 5 bases and J 2 bases, leaving 12 bases between the germline ends. The germline V gene has CDR1 SEHNR and CDR2 FQNEAQ (reference sequence). CDR3 size: 14 residues.

The chain links TRBV4-1 to TRBJ1-2; D gene uncertain. Germline V gene data show CDR1 as MGHRA and CDR2 as YSYEKL. This CDR3 has 14 amino acids. The V end was cut by 0 bases, the J end by 3 bases, with 8 bases between. In DNA form, the CDR3 reads TGCGCCAGCAGCCAAGACGTCGGGGACTATGGCTACACCTTC. Its protein is CASSQDVGDYGYTF.

The V and J genes are TRBV11-2 and TRBJ2-2, with 13 bases fitting TRBD2. From germline, CDR1 is SGHAT and CDR2 FQNNGV. J gave up 0 bases and V 5 bases, and 6 bases lay outside the gene matches. CDR3 length: 18 amino acids. This chain's CDR3 is CASSEGLAGAANTGELFF. The CDR3, as DNA: TGTGCCAGCAGCGAAGGACTAGCGGGGGCCGCGAACACCGGGGAGCTGTTTTTT.